The 4 T cell receptor beta chains in this list originate from one sample, sequenced in a study of blood T cell repertoires in COVID-19. Using immunoSEQ multiplex PCR, the repertoire was profiled, and TCRdb retains in-frame clones only, with some absent. The sample yields roughly 570,000 clones, 85% to 90% seen once. Sample: peripheral blood. Receptors originate from a woman between 50 and 59 years old with COVID-19, enrolled during active disease.

V usage is TRBV5-6 and J usage is TRBJ2-3; D is unclear. CDR3 length: 13 amino acids. CDR1 SGHDT and CDR2 YYEEEE come from the germline V gene. V lost 2 bases, J lost 7 bases, and 11 bases lay in between. The CDR3 reads CASSFRMENTQYF. DNA of the CDR3: TGTGCCAGCAGCTTTAGAATGGAGAATACGCAGTATTTT.

The chain recombines TRBV2 with TRBJ2-6; no clear D. Germline V gives CDR1 SNHLY, CDR2 FYNNEI. V lost 4 bases, J lost 1 base, and 8 bases lay in between. This CDR3 has 15 amino acids. The CDR3 DNA is TGTGCCAGCAGTGCCGGTTTTTCTGGGGCCAACGTCCTGACTTTC. Its translation is CASSAGFSGANVLTF.

The J gene is TRBJ1-2, the V gene TRBV6-5, with D maybe TRBD1 (5 bases). The germline V gene encodes CDR1 MNHEY and CDR2 SVGAGI. Deletions cut 7 bases from V and 3 bases from J, with 12 bases between. CDR3 length: 13 residues. The CDR3 DNA is TGTGCCAGCAAGTACGGCAGGGACTATGGCTACACCTTC. Its protein is CASKYGRDYGYTF.

The J gene is TRBJ2-3, the V gene TRBV7-3, with a possible D match to TRBD2 (5 bases). Trimming took 0 bases from V and 8 from J, leaving 12 bases between them. The CDR3 contains 14 residues. Germline V gene data show CDR1 as SGHTA and CDR2 as FQGTGA. The CDR3 coding sequence is TGTGCCAGCAGCTTAACGGCGTCTAGCAGTACGCAGTATTTT. Translating gives CASSLTASSSTQYF. Supplemented by reference TRBV7-3 and TRBJ2-3, the full variable domain reads GAGVSQTPSNKVTEKGKYVELRCDPISGHTALYWYRQSLGQGPEFLIYFQGTGAADDSGLPNDRFFAVRPEGSVSTLKIQRTERGDSAVYLCASSLTASSSTQYFGPGTRLTVL.